This T cell receptor beta chain originates from a study of beta chain features in type 1 diabetes. Sequenced material consisted of expressed TCRB transcripts (all of the isolated RNA was reverse transcribed). Assay used: immunoSEQ multiplex PCR; TCRdb lists only in-frame clones, some missing. The sample includes approximately 140,000 clones, about 7% of them seen just once. V was shortened by 2 bases and J by 4 bases, with 6 bases between the two germline ends. Germline CDR1 reads MDHEN; CDR2 reads SYDVKM. The CDR3 totals 12 residues. Only a few counts were recorded for this clone. The source material was central memory CD4+ T cells from blood. V and J are TRBV28 and TRBJ2-7; no clear D. This TCR came from a woman aged 30 to 39 in good health. As DNA, the CDR3 is TGTGCCAGCAGTTTAGGCAAATACGAGCAGTACTTC. It codes for CASSLGKYEQYF. Complete variable domain (other parts from reference TRBV28 and TRBJ2-7): DVKVTQSSRYLVKRTGEKVFLECVQDMDHENMFWYRQDPGLGLRLIYFSYDVKMKEKGDIPEGYSVSREKKERFSLILESASTNQTSMYLCASSLGKYEQYFGPGTRLTVT.